This entry lists 31 T cell receptor beta chains sequenced from one sample in a study of CD8 T cells in ankylosing spondylitis. TCRdb used MiXCR to reprocess the 5' RACE reads, holding one entry per CDR3 protein. The repertoire consists of around 90,000 distinct CDR3 sequences, with around 25% occurring once and the leading ten covering about 60%. The source material was blood, either unsorted or a sorted T cell fraction (not recorded which). The receptors here all came from a male donor with ankylosing spondylitis or in good health (not recorded which).

This clonotype appeared a few times. The chain recombines TRBV18 with TRBJ1-5; D call uncertain. This CDR3 comprises 15 residues. Germline CDR1 and CDR2: KGHSH and LQKENI. Deletions cut 4 bases from V and 5 bases from J, with 15 bases between. CDR3 protein: CASSRRTGDHQPQHF. As DNA, the CDR3 is TGTGCCAGCTCACGAAGGACTGGAGACCATCAGCCCCAGCATTTT. Drawing the rest from reference TRBV18 and TRBJ1-5, the complete variable domain is NAGVMQNPRHLVRRRGQEARLRCSPMKGHSHVYWYRQLPEEGLKFMVYLQKENIIDESGMPKERFSAEFPKEGPSILRIQQVVRGDSAAYFCASSRRTGDHQPQHFGDGTRLSIL.

The chain has TRBV20-1 and TRBJ1-5, with a possible D match to TRBD1 (5 bases). Germline CDR1 DFQATT, CDR2 SNEGSKA (reference sequence). This CDR3 comprises 19 residues. Trimming took off 1 base at V and 0 bases at J, with 22 bases between the two ends. CDR3 loop: CSARVGGSSSGHSNQPQHF. The CDR3 coding sequence is TGCAGTGCTAGAGTGGGGGGGAGTAGTTCTGGTCATAGCAATCAGCCCCAGCATTTT.

This clonotype was seen a few times. The gene calls are TRBV29-1 and TRBJ2-3, with D possibly matching TRBD2 (5 bases). Germline V gene data show CDR1 as SQVTM and CDR2 as ANQGSEA. Trimming took 5 bases from V and 2 from J, leaving 11 bases between them. CDR3 length equals 13 residues. The CDR3 region has the DNA TGCAGCGTTCACGGGAAACTCACAGATACGCAGTATTTT. Translated: CSVHGKLTDTQYF.

V and J are TRBV20-1 and TRBJ2-2, with 9 bases lining up with TRBD2. The V gene end was trimmed by 5 bases and the J gene end by 7 bases; junction bases not matched to a gene: 14. The V gene's germline CDR1 is DFQATT and CDR2 SNEGSKA (reference sequence). This CDR3 has 16 residues. CDR3 amino acids: CSAPERGAPRDGELFF. CDR3 in DNA: TGCAGTGCTCCTGAGCGGGGGGCCCCCCGTGACGGGGAGCTGTTTTTT.

The table lists this clonotype with many counts. The rearrangement links TRBV7-2 to TRBJ2-7, with D uncertain. The CDR3 is made up of 14 amino acids. V dropped 2 bases and J dropped 0 bases, with 8 bases sitting between them. The V gene's germline CDR1 is SGHTA and CDR2 FQGNSA. The CDR3: CASSLFGGSYEQYF. DNA for the CDR3: TGTGCCAGCAGCTTATTTGGCGGCTCCTACGAGCAGTACTTC.

This chain links TRBV11-2 with TRBJ2-3, with TRBD2 matching over 8 bases. Germline V CDR1 and CDR2: SGHAT, FQNNGV. The CDR3 sequence is 17 residues long. V dropped 0 bases and J dropped 0; count of bases not matched to a gene: 5. For the CDR3, the DNA is TGTGCCAGCAGCTTAGAGAGCGGGAGTTCTAGCACAGATACGCAGTATTTT. It is translated as CASSLESGSSSTDTQYF.

The chain couples TRBV12-3 or TRBV12-4 to TRBJ1-5, with 8 bases matching TRBD1. The CDR3 covers 16 residues. The V segment lost 8 bases and the J segment 0 bases; nucleotides outside the gene matches: 9. CDR3 sequence: CASPPDRAYSNQPQHF. Written as DNA, the CDR3 is TGTGCCAGCCCCCCGGACAGGGCATATAGCAATCAGCCCCAGCATTTT.

This clonotype was detected only a few times. This chain links TRBV20-1 with TRBJ1-4, with TRBD1 as a possible D gene (5 bases). CDR3 length equals 17 residues. CDR1 and CDR2 from the germline V gene are DFQATT and SNEGSKA (reference sequence). Deletions cut 2 bases from V and 0 bases from J, with 16 bases between. This CDR3 is CSARIPRQGATNEKLFF. The CDR3 nucleotides are TGCAGTGCTAGAATCCCCCGGCAGGGAGCAACTAATGAAAAACTGTTTTTT.

In its sample, this clonotype was seen a few times. V gene TRBV6-1 combines with J gene TRBJ2-1; D is tentatively TRBD1 or TRBD2 (6 bases each). The germline V gene encodes CDR1 MNHNS and CDR2 SASEGT. V lost 2 bases and J 0 bases, leaving 17 bases between the germline ends. This CDR3 is built from 18 residues. Here the CDR3 reads CASSERGGDRSSYNEQFF. DNA of the CDR3: TGTGCCAGCAGTGAAAGGGGAGGAGACAGGAGCTCCTACAATGAGCAGTTCTTC.

This clonotype was detected ten times or more. This chain connects TRBV7-9 to TRBJ2-2; D gene unclear. The germline V gene has CDR1 SEHNR and CDR2 FQNEAQ (reference sequence). The V gene lost 4 bases and the J gene lost 0 bases, with 15 bases spanning the gap. The CDR3 has 17 amino acids. The CDR3 reads CASSSYPPRPNTGELFF. Written as DNA, the CDR3 is TGTGCCAGCAGCTCCTACCCCCCCAGACCGAACACCGGGGAGCTGTTTTTT.

The CDR3 bases are TGCGCCAGCACGGAGCTAAGGGGCACAGATACGCAGTATTTT. Translation gives CASTELRGTDTQYF. V gene TRBV5-1 combines with J gene TRBJ2-3; D is ambiguous. This CDR3 is 14 amino acids long. Trimming shortened V by 6 bases and J by 1 base, and 12 bases separated the two germline ends. Germline V gives CDR1 SGHRS, CDR2 YFSETQ.

The gene calls are TRBV7-2 and TRBJ2-2, with D unclear. This CDR3 is 15 amino acids long. V was shortened by 4 bases and J by 1 base, with 10 bases between the two germline ends. Germline CDR1 is SGHTA and CDR2 is FQGNSA. The CDR3 is CASSSGRRNTGELFF. CDR3 DNA sequence: TGTGCCAGCAGCTCCGGCCGGAGGAACACCGGGGAGCTGTTTTTT.

This chain uses TRBV5-1 with TRBJ2-3; 13 nucleotides agree with TRBD2. V trimming: 5 bases; J trimming: 11 bases; junction bases outside the gene matches: 14. The CDR3 loop spans 16 amino acids. Germline CDR1 is SGHRS and CDR2 is YFSETQ. The CDR3 DNA is TGCGCCAGCAGAAGAGGACTAGCGGGAGACCCTTTTGGGCAGTATTTT. Translated: CASRRGLAGDPFGQYF.

V gene TRBV7-9 combines with J gene TRBJ2-7, with unresolved D. From germline, CDR1 is SEHNR and CDR2 FQNEAQ (reference sequence). CDR3 length equals 12 residues. Trimming took 4 bases from V and 2 from J, leaving 6 bases between them. CDR3 coding DNA: TGTGCCAGCAGCTCATCAGCCTACGAGCAGTACTTC. Protein product: CASSSSAYEQYF.

This clonotype was found a few times. This chain joins TRBV11-1 and TRBJ1-2; D remains unclear. Germline lookup yields CDR1 SGHAT and CDR2 FQDESV (reference sequence). The CDR3 has 12 amino acids. V was pared by 5 bases and J by 2 bases, with 6 bases between. CDR3 nucleotides: TGTGCCAGCAGCCAACCCAACTATGGCTACACCTTC. Residues: CASSQPNYGYTF.

Here the CDR3 DNA reads TGTGCCAGCTCACCGCGGAGGGACACTGAAGCTTTCTTT. Its protein product is CASSPRRDTEAFF. The chain is built from TRBV18 and TRBJ1-1, with no clear D. Per germline, CDR1 KGHSH and CDR2 LQKENI. V lost 3 bases and J lost 3, with 8 bases in between. The CDR3 length is 13 residues.

In this sample, this clonotype turned up a few times. The rearrangement joins TRBV2 to TRBJ2-3; the match to TRBD1 covers 8 bases. V trimming: 7 bases; J trimming: 4 bases; junction bases outside the gene matches: 7. Germline V gene sequence: CDR1 SNHLY, CDR2 FYNNEI. The CDR3 spans 14 residues. Here the CDR3 DNA reads TGTGCCAGCATTATCGGACAGGGATCAGATACGCAGTATTTT. This codes for CASIIGQGSDTQYF. The variable domain in full, with the rest retrieved from reference TRBV2 and TRBJ2-3, is EPEVTQTPSHQVTQMGQEVILRCVPISNHLYFYWYRQILGQKVEFLVSFYNNEISEKSEIFDDQFSVERPDGSNFTLKIRSTKLEDSAMYFCASIIGQGSDTQYFGPGTRLTVL.

This clonotype was observed a few times. The chain joins TRBV7-8 to TRBJ2-3, with TRBD2 matching 12 bases. CDR3 length: 13 residues. The V gene's germline CDR1 is SGHVS and CDR2 FQNEAQ. This CDR3 is CAGTSGSTDTQYF. In nucleotides, the CDR3 is TGTGCTGGGACTAGCGGGAGCACAGATACGCAGTATTTT. Full variable domain (outside the CDR3, taken from reference TRBV7-8 and TRBJ2-3): GAGVSQSPRYKVAKRGQDVALRCDPISGHVSLFWYQQALGQGPEFLTYFQNEAQLDKSGLPSDRFFAERPEGSVSTLKIQRTQQEDSAVYLCAGTSGSTDTQYFGPGTRLTVL.

This chain links TRBV5-1 with TRBJ1-5; D may be TRBD1 (5 bases). Germline CDR1 is SGHRS and CDR2 is YFSETQ. This CDR3 comprises 14 residues. V was shortened by 4 bases and J by 3 bases, with 11 bases between the two germline ends. CDR3 protein: CASSLDSINQPQHF. The CDR3, as DNA: TGCGCCAGCAGCCTTGACAGTATCAATCAGCCCCAGCATTTT.

In its sample, this clonotype was seen a few times. This sequence joins TRBV20-1 and TRBJ1-3; possibly TRBD1 for D (5 bases). The ends were cut back, 5 bases at V and 0 bases at J, with 11 bases in the middle. The CDR3 covers 14 residues. Germline V lookup: CDR1 DFQATT, CDR2 SNEGSKA (reference sequence). The CDR3 sequence: CSALRGSSGNTIYF. DNA of the CDR3: TGCAGTGCTTTACGGGGGAGCTCTGGAAACACCATATATTTT.

The chain employs TRBV20-1 and TRBJ1-2; D call uncertain. Germline CDR1 and CDR2: DFQATT and SNEGSKA (reference sequence). The V gene lost 0 bases and the J gene lost 3 bases, with 17 bases spanning the gap. This CDR3 region has 16 residues. The CDR3 loop reads CSARDPRTEVDYGYTF. CDR3 nucleotides: TGCAGTGCTAGAGATCCTCGGACCGAGGTGGACTATGGCTACACCTTC.

The chain carries TRBV18 and TRBJ2-7; 7 bases are a match to TRBD2. CDR1 KGHSH and CDR2 LQKENI come from the germline V gene. The ends lost 4 bases at V and 0 bases at J; junction bases unmatched: 0. This CDR3 contains 13 residues. CDR3 protein: CASSRGSSYEQYF. CDR3 bases: TGTGCCAGCTCACGCGGGAGCTCCTACGAGCAGTACTTC.

This clonotype was found a few times. The V call is TRBV20-1, the J call TRBJ1-1; D possibly corresponds to TRBD1 (5 bases). The germline gives CDR1 DFQATT, CDR2 SNEGSKA (reference sequence). V dropped 1 base and J dropped 3 bases, with 15 bases sitting between them. The CDR3 has 15 amino acids. The CDR3 sequence: CSARVSGDVDTEAFF. CDR3 DNA sequence: TGCAGTGCTAGAGTTAGCGGGGACGTTGACACTGAAGCTTTCTTT.

This clonotype was counted a few times. V usage is TRBV20-1 and J usage is TRBJ2-1, with 8 bases matching TRBD2. Germline CDR1 DFQATT, CDR2 SNEGSKA (reference sequence). The CDR3 is 14 residues long. V lost 6 bases to trimming and J lost 4 bases; unmatched junction nucleotides: 8. In nucleotides, the CDR3 is TGCAGTGCGCAGCCGAGCGGGGGATACAATGAGCAGTTCTTC. It codes for CSAQPSGGYNEQFF.

The chain carries TRBV6-5 and TRBJ2-5; 9 bases match TRBD1. Trimming removed 4 bases from V and 5 bases from J; junction bases left unmatched: 17. This CDR3 has 18 amino acids. Germline-derived CDR1 and CDR2 are MNHEY and SVGAGI. The CDR3 nucleotides read TGTGCCAGCAGTTCCAAAGCGAAACAGGGGGCTGGTGCGGAGACCCAGTACTTC. It codes for CASSSKAKQGAGAETQYF.

This clonotype was detected a few times. The V call is TRBV20-1, the J call TRBJ1-2; no reliable D call. V was pared by 7 bases and J by 2 bases, with 14 bases between. The CDR3 has 13 amino acids. Germline V gene lookup returns CDR1 DFQATT and CDR2 SNEGSKA (reference sequence). This chain's CDR3 is CSVREVVNYGYTF. The CDR3 DNA reads TGCAGTGTTCGGGAAGTCGTGAACTATGGCTACACCTTC.

This sequence joins TRBV12-3 or TRBV12-4 and TRBJ2-7; D gene ambiguous. The V end lost 6 bases, the J end lost 0 bases, and 6 bases lay between the germline ends. The CDR3 consists of 12 residues. DNA of the CDR3: TGTGCCAGCAGCGGTAGCTCCTACGAGCAGTACTTC. It yields the protein CASSGSSYEQYF.

The chain has TRBV28 and TRBJ2-1; TRBD2 aligns across 8 bases. Germline V lookup: CDR1 MDHEN, CDR2 SYDVKM. The junction had 5 bases not matched to a gene; V was cut back by 8 bases and J by 2 bases. CDR3 size: 14 residues. Here the CDR3 reads CASAGGGPYNEQFF. DNA for the CDR3: TGTGCCAGCGCGGGGGGCGGTCCCTACAATGAGCAGTTCTTC.

The chain couples TRBV12-3 or TRBV12-4 to TRBJ1-1; D is ambiguous. Trimming pared 6 bases from V and 3 bases from J, leaving 11 bases between. CDR3 length: 13 residues. The CDR3 loop reads CASRPDGYTEAFF. The CDR3 nucleotides read TGTGCCAGCAGGCCGGACGGTTACACTGAAGCTTTCTTT.

The rearrangement links TRBV19 to TRBJ2-1, with 11 nucleotides matching TRBD1. V lost 5 bases and J lost 12; bases outside the gene matches: 9. The CDR3 runs 14 residues. Germline assignment: CDR1 LNHDA and CDR2 SQIVND (reference sequence). CDR3 DNA sequence: TGTGCCAGTAGTTTTGGGGGACAGGGGGAGCCGCAGTTCTTC. Translated, it gives CASSFGGQGEPQFF.

The gene calls are TRBV19 and TRBJ2-2; 9 bases agree with TRBD2. Trimming at V came to 11 bases and at J to 0 bases, leaving 13 bases not matched to a gene. The CDR3 covers 17 residues. Per germline, CDR1 LNHDA and CDR2 SQIVND (reference sequence). CDR3 nucleotides: TGTGCCTCAACCGCGAGACTAGCGGCGACGAACACCGGGGAGCTGTTTTTT. As protein: CASTARLAATNTGELFF.